This TCR beta chain was documented in a study of PD-1 blockade in classical Hodgkin lymphoma. The CDR3 consists of 16 residues. Germline CDR1 LNHDA, CDR2 SQIVND (reference sequence). The V end was cut by 3 bases, the J end by 6 bases, with 21 bases between. TCRdb's copy holds only in-frame clones and misses some; the assay was immunoSEQ multiplex PCR. The sample has around 24,000 clones, over 65% seen once. For this clone: Its antigen is not known.

Regarding time point: cycle 4 day 1 (C4D1), after more than five weeks of nivolumab. All patients experienced relapse after autologous stem cell transplantation, and brentuximab vedotin exposure was variable. Study-level findings and limits: CD4+ but not CD8+ TCR diversity rose significantly by C4D1. Newly diagnosed patients had baseline TCR diversity that was reportedly lower than that of healthy donors.

The rearrangement links TRBV19 to TRBJ2-7; weak D call: TRBD1 (6 bases). The sequence came from a human donor with classical Hodgkin lymphoma. Specimen: peripheral blood mononuclear cells (PBMCs), collected before the fourth cycle of nivolumab. The CDR3 bases are TGTGCCAGTAGTATGAGGGTGAACCAGGGGATAACCGAGCAGTACTTC. Amino acid sequence: CASSMRVNQGITEQYF.